The rows below give T cell receptor beta chains drawn from one sample of a study of cytomegalovirus exposure and HLA in healthy donors. Libraries were prepared by immunoSEQ multiplex PCR; TCRdb keeps only in-frame clonotypes and omits some of them. The data show approximately 150,000 clones, with more than 85% seen just once and about 0.7% held by the top ten. Sequenced input: PBMCs. These receptors all stem from a man between 18 and 35 years old in good health and CMV-seronegative. CDR3s include the opening cysteine and the closing phenylalanine or tryptophan. A D gene is named only where the DNA matches it firmly. Size is stated for part of the rows, as once, few or many counts, or as a class when the clone is expanded.

V	length	size	D	J	CDR3	DNA
TRBV9	15	.	.	TRBJ2-1	CASSVAGGRGNEQFF	TGTGCCAGCAGCGTAGCGGGGGGCCGGGGTAATGAGCAGTTCTTC
TRBV6-6	12	.	.	TRBJ1-1	CASTRGVTEAFF	TGTGCCAGCACCCGGGGTGTAACTGAAGCTTTCTTT
TRBV5-5	15	.	.	TRBJ2-7	CASSLSGSGSYEQYF	TGTGCCAGCAGCTTGTCGGGGTCTGGGTCCTACGAGCAGTACTTC
TRBV30	13	.	TRBD1	TRBJ1-1	CAWTRTGDTEAFF	TGTGCCTGGACCCGTACAGGGGACACTGAAGCTTTCTTT
TRBV5-6	13	few	.	TRBJ2-3	CASSLLDTDTQYF	TGTGCCAGCAGCTTACTAGATACAGATACGCAGTATTTT
TRBV6-5	13	.	.	TRBJ2-1	CASSRAAYNEQFF	TGTGCCAGCAGTCGAGCGGCCTACAATGAGCAGTTCTTC
TRBV5-1	12	.	TRBD2	TRBJ2-1	CASSTTSDEQFF	TGCGCCAGCAGCACGACTAGCGATGAGCAGTTCTTC
TRBV27	16	.	TRBD2	TRBJ2-1	CASSSPLLAGFSEQFF	TGTGCCAGCAGTTCCCCTCTCTTAGCGGGTTTCTCTGAGCAGTTCTTC
TRBV6-5	12	.	.	TRBJ2-7	CASSYGGGEQYF	TGTGCCAGCAGTTATGGGGGCGGCGAGCAGTACTTC
TRBV7-6	8	.	.	TRBJ2-7	CASSPPSF	TGTGCCAGCAGCCCTCCCTCCTTC
TRBV7-8	15	.	.	TRBJ2-2	CASSLGQTNTGELFF	TGTGCCAGCAGCTTAGGACAGACGAACACCGGGGAGCTGTTTTTT
TRBV19	15	.	TRBD1	TRBJ1-5	CASSMGQVRNQPQHF	TGTGCCAGTAGTATGGGACAGGTACGCAATCAGCCCCAGCATTTT
TRBV10-2	13	.	.	TRBJ2-5	CASSETGGVTQYF	TGCGCCAGCAGTGAAACGGGCGGGGTGACCCAGTACTTC
TRBV5-1	12	.	.	TRBJ2-7	CASSRGTYEQYF	TGCGCCAGCAGCCGGGGGACCTACGAGCAGTACTTC
TRBV6-7	17	.	.	TRBJ1-2	CASSYVGAPTGSYGYTF	TGTGCCAGCAGTTACGTAGGGGCGCCTACCGGGAGCTATGGCTACACCTTC
TRBV6-1	14	.	.	TRBJ2-7	CASSAGLGTGEQYF	TGTGCCAGCAGCGCGGGACTGGGGACGGGCGAGCAGTACTTC
TRBV4-1	16	once	.	TRBJ2-1	CASSQDSPGSYNEQFF	TGCGCCAGCAGCCAAGACTCACCAGGTTCCTACAATGAGCAGTTCTTC
TRBV7-6	15	.	TRBD2	TRBJ2-1	CASSLVGGSYNEQFF	TGTGCCAGCAGCTTAGTGGGCGGGAGCTACAATGAGCAGTTCTTC
TRBV27	19	.	TRBD2	TRBJ2-3	CASGTTLAGVRWGTDTQYF	TGTGCCAGCGGAACAACACTAGCGGGAGTCAGGTGGGGCACAGATACGCAGTATTTT
TRBV6-4	15	.	.	TRBJ1-5	CASSDLAESNQPQHF	TGTGCCAGCAGTGACCTGGCGGAGTCGAATCAGCCCCAGCATTTT
TRBV5-1	14	.	.	TRBJ1-4	CASSLDTGGEKLFF	TGCGCCAGCAGCTTGGACACGGGAGGGGAAAAACTGTTTTTT
TRBV5-1	17	.	.	TRBJ1-3	CASSRQGQSASGNTIYF	TGCGCCAGCAGCCGCCAGGGACAATCGGCCTCTGGAAACACCATATATTTT
TRBV9	15	.	TRBD2	TRBJ2-5	CASSNLAGGLETQYF	TGTGCCAGCAGCAACTTAGCGGGAGGGTTGGAGACCCAGTACTTC
TRBV10-1	15	.	.	TRBJ1-2	CASSEGLGSNYGYTF	TGCGCCAGCAGTGAGGGCCTTGGCAGTAACTATGGCTACACCTTC
TRBV23-1	17	.	.	TRBJ1-2	CASSQLLAGATNYGYTF	TGCGCCAGCAGTCAATTACTGGCAGGGGCTACTAACTATGGCTACACCTTC
TRBV6-5	15	.	TRBD2	TRBJ2-2	CASSYGLAGTGELFF	TGTGCCAGCAGTTACGGACTAGCGGGCACCGGGGAGCTGTTTTTT
TRBV6-5	15	.	.	TRBJ1-4	CASRRSHSPDEKLFF	TGTGCCAGCAGGAGGTCCCACTCCCCGGATGAAAAACTGTTTTTT
TRBV6-5	11	.	.	TRBJ1-1	CASTSNTEAFF	TGTGCCAGCACATCAAACACTGAAGCTTTCTTT
TRBV9	12	.	.	TRBJ1-2	CASSALSDGYTF	TGTGCCAGCAGCGCCCTCTCTGATGGCTACACCTTC
TRBV7-3	17	.	.	TRBJ1-1	CASSPYPPGPRGTEAFF	TGTGCCAGCAGCCCGTACCCGCCGGGGCCAAGGGGGACTGAAGCTTTCTTT
TRBV18	16	once	TRBD1	TRBJ1-5	CASSPPGQGGIQPQHF	TGTGCCAGCTCACCACCGGGGCAGGGGGGAATCCAGCCCCAGCATTTT
TRBV7-9	15	.	TRBD2	TRBJ2-3	CASRLSGGSTDTQYF	TGTGCCAGCAGACTAAGCGGGGGTAGCACAGATACGCAGTATTTT
TRBV7-8	17	.	TRBD2	TRBJ2-1	CASSFLAGGSSYNEQFF	TGTGCCAGCAGCTTCCTAGCGGGAGGGAGCTCCTACAATGAGCAGTTCTTC
TRBV4-2	17	.	TRBD1	TRBJ2-1	CASSRRPDRGDYNEQFF	TGTGCCAGCAGTCGGAGACCAGACAGGGGTGACTACAATGAGCAGTTCTTC
TRBV5-1	21	once	TRBD2	TRBJ2-1	CASHPSLEVWRSGGVYNEQFF	TGCGCGTCCCATCCCTCCTTGGAGGTGTGGCGTAGCGGGGGGGTTTACAATGAGCAGTTCTTC
TRBV6-1	13	.	.	TRBJ1-1	CASRIPGDTEAFF	TGTGCCAGCAGGATTCCAGGGGACACTGAAGCTTTCTTT
TRBV9	13	.	TRBD1	TRBJ1-2	CASSYAGGGGYTF	TGTGCCAGCAGCTATGCAGGGGGCGGCGGCTACACCTTC
TRBV7-9	14	.	.	TRBJ1-4	CASSRQATNEKLFF	TGTGCCAGCAGCCGACAGGCAACTAATGAAAAACTGTTTTTT
TRBV9	16	once	TRBD2	TRBJ2-5	CASSNSLRGGGETQYF	TGTGCCAGCAGCAACTCTTTGCGGGGGGGAGGAGAGACCCAGTACTTC
TRBV30	16	.	TRBD1	TRBJ1-5	CAWSVRGQGVDQPQHF	TGTGCCTGGAGTGTACGTGGGCAGGGGGTCGATCAGCCCCAGCATTTT
TRBV9	17	.	TRBD2	TRBJ2-2	CASSVELAGGPSGELFF	TGTGCCAGCAGCGTGGAACTAGCGGGGGGGCCCAGCGGGGAGCTGTTTTTT
TRBV19	14	.	.	TRBJ2-5	CASSIGPGQETQYF	TGTGCCAGTAGTATCGGCCCAGGGCAAGAGACCCAGTACTTC
TRBV11-3	15	.	TRBD1	TRBJ1-1	CASSPRQGLNTEAFF	TGTGCCAGCAGCCCCCGACAGGGTTTGAACACTGAAGCTTTCTTT
TRBV30	12	.	.	TRBJ2-7	CAWSLTTYEQYF	TGTGCCTGGAGTCTAACCACCTACGAGCAGTACTTC
TRBV11-2	15	.	TRBD1	TRBJ1-3	CASRRQGNSGNTIYF	TGTGCCAGCAGACGACAGGGGAACTCTGGAAACACCATATATTTT
TRBV27	15	.	.	TRBJ1-6	CASSPRQVQGSPLHF	TGTGCCAGCAGTCCGAGACAGGTCCAAGGATCACCCCTCCACTTT
TRBV5-1	14	.	.	TRBJ2-7	CASGGAGTKSPLSF	TGCGCCAGCGGAGGGGCCGGTACGAAATCCCCCCTCTCCTTC
TRBV7-6	13	.	.	TRBJ2-5	CASSHRDQETQYF	TGTGCCAGCAGCCACAGGGACCAAGAGACCCAGTACTTC
TRBV11-2	13	once	.	TRBJ2-3	CASSLTITDTQYF	TGTGCCAGCAGCTTAACAATCACAGATACGCAGTATTTT
TRBV4-1	15	.	.	TRBJ1-2	CASSQNLQTQYGYTF	TGCGCCAGCAGCCAAAACCTACAGACCCAGTATGGCTACACCTTC
TRBV30	13	.	TRBD1	TRBJ1-6	CAWSETGNSPLHF	TGTGCCTGGAGCGAGACAGGGAATTCACCCCTCCACTTT
TRBV7-2	13	.	.	TRBJ1-5	CASSLKTDTPQHF	TGTGCCAGCAGCTTAAAGACAGACACACCCCAGCATTTT
TRBV19	14	.	.	TRBJ2-3	CASSTSSSTDTQYF	TGTGCCAGTAGTACGTCTAGCTCGACAGATACGCAGTATTTT
TRBV1	18	.	.	TRBJ2-7	CTSSQGRTPSSSENEQYF	TGCACCAGCAGCCAAGGGAGGACCCCCAGCTCGAGTGAAAACGAGCAGTACTTC
TRBV27	15	.	.	TRBJ2-2	CASSLRGRNTGELFF	TGTGCCAGCAGTTTAAGAGGGAGAAACACCGGGGAGCTGTTTTTT
TRBV19	12	.	.	TRBJ2-7	CASVSPTYEQYF	TGTGCCAGTGTATCCCCTACCTACGAGCAGTACTTC
TRBV6-4	14	.	TRBD1	TRBJ2-3	CASSKTGTTDTQYF	TGTGCCAGCAGCAAGACAGGGACCACAGATACGCAGTATTTT